Sequencing of this TCR beta chain was carried out in a study of beta chain features in type 1 diabetes. Study-wide background: Sorted cells, roughly 98,000,000 in number, were examined across all samples. Notes on the study in general: It was possible that PCR favored shorter templates, equally so in patients and controls.

The authors reverse transcribed all of the isolated RNA, so sequencing captured expressed TCRB transcripts. It was found that naive, central memory and regulatory T cell samples averaged around 3.7 million reads. This table comes from immunoSEQ multiplex PCR, and its TCRdb copy is limited to in-frame clones, with some not included. The top ten clones hold 0.023% of a sample with 900,000 or so clones, 17% of them seen once. V dropped 3 bases and J dropped 0; count of bases not matched to a gene: 2. In germline, CDR1 is SGHDN, CDR2 FVKESK. The CDR3 runs 15 residues. Comments on this clone: What it binds is unknown. Other DNA sequences in the same sample also yield this CDR3.

The receptor comes from a young woman in good health. This rearrangement joins TRBV14 to TRBJ2-7; 10 bases match TRBD2. The sequenced sample was naive CD4+ T cells from blood. Here the CDR3 DNA reads TGTGCCAGCAGCCAGGTAGCGGGAGGCTCCTACGAGCAGTACTTC. Translated, it gives CASSQVAGGSYEQYF.